This TCR beta chain appears in the sequencing data of a study of T cells in Graves' hyperthyroidism and ophthalmopathy. For this clonotype: Its antigen is unidentified.

Researchers amplified the TCR beta CDR3 regions from RNA transcripts. First-round RT-PCR targeting the TCR CDR3 was performed with the HTBI primer set. TCRdb re-analysed the multiplex PCR reads in MiXCR, keeping a single row per CDR3 protein. The repertoire has roughly 560,000 distinct CDR3 sequences, under 15% of them found once; the top ten carry 4.3%. This CDR3 is built from 17 residues. The germline V and J ends were trimmed by 1 base and 4 bases, with 20 bases remaining between them. Germline CDR1 is SGHNT and CDR2 is YYREEE (reference sequence). The diagnostic basis comprised clinical symptoms, serum thyroxine and TRAb, thyroid ultrasound and orbital computed tomography. Study results and limitations: Ophthalmopathy got predicted by the model a median 6.5 months before its onset. Most expanded thyroid clonotypes above 0.001 also appeared in blood.

The V gene is TRBV5-4, the J gene TRBJ1-2; D is possibly TRBD1 (5 bases). This receptor was taken from a woman aged 40-49 years with Graves' ophthalmopathy. The source material was blood. CDR3 in DNA: TGTGCCAGCAGCTTGCGGCCCTGGGCCCAGGGCCCCTATGGCTACACCTTC. This translates into CASSLRPWAQGPYGYTF.